These 28 T cell receptor beta chains share one sample of origin, sequenced in a study of T cell clonotyping in hematopoietic cell transplantation. The time point denotes: recipient sample about 28 days before transplant, after cytoreduction. Sequencing was performed with immunoSEQ multiplex PCR; in TCRdb, only in-frame clones are kept and a portion is missing. Of some 9,200 clones in the sample, roughly 80% were seen once. The sample consisted of peripheral blood mononuclear cells, taken before stem cell transplant. The receptors originated from a man aged 55 to 69 with acute myeloid leukemia. Some clones in this sample may be carry-over from other donors' samples.

The chain carries TRBV7-9 and TRBJ1-1, with D unresolved. Trimming took 1 base from V and 5 from J, leaving 14 bases between them. This CDR3 has 15 amino acids. Germline V CDR1 and CDR2: SEHNR, FQNEAQ (reference sequence). The CDR3: CASSLGSSASTEAFF. CDR3 bases: TGTGCCAGCAGCTTAGGCTCGTCCGCTAGTACTGAAGCTTTCTTT. The full variable domain, in which reference TRBV7-9 and TRBJ1-1 provide the parts outside the CDR3, is DTGVSQNPRHKITKRGQNVTFRCDPISEHNRLYWYRQTLGQGPEFLTYFQNEAQLEKSRLLSDRFSAERPKGSFSTLEIQRTEQGDSAMYLCASSLGSSASTEAFFGQGTRLTVV.

The rearrangement uses TRBV9 and TRBJ2-1; 10 positions match TRBD2. Per the germline V gene, CDR1 is SGDLS and CDR2 is YYNGEE. There are 16 residues in the CDR3. J was trimmed by 0 bases and V by 3 bases; bases with no gene match: 3. CDR3 residues: CASSASGGASYNEQFF. The CDR3 nucleotides are TGTGCCAGCAGCGCGAGCGGGGGGGCCTCCTACAATGAGCAGTTCTTC.

Only one count was recorded for this clone. This rearrangement joins TRBV11-3 to TRBJ1-2; 9 positions match TRBD1. Trimming took 1 base from V and 7 from J; bases not matched to a gene: 4. This CDR3 is built from 14 residues. Germline CDR1 is SGHNT and CDR2 is YENEEA. Here the CDR3 reads CASSLGGQGVGYTF. The CDR3 DNA sequence: TGTGCCAGCAGCTTAGGGGGACAGGGAGTTGGCTACACCTTC.

The chain's CDR3 is CASSHGQGGHEQFF. In nucleotides, the CDR3 is TGTGCCAGCAGCCACGGACAGGGCGGCCATGAGCAGTTCTTC. The chain has TRBV7-2 and TRBJ2-1; TRBD1 matches 8 bases. CDR3 length: 14 residues. Germline V gene lookup returns CDR1 SGHTA and CDR2 FQGNSA. Losses at the gene ends were 5 bases for V and 8 bases for J; bases not matched to a gene: 8. Complete variable domain (other parts from reference TRBV7-2 and TRBJ2-1): GAGVSQSPSNKVTEKGKDVELRCDPISGHTALYWYRQSLGQGLEFLIYFQGNSAPDKSGLPSDRFSAERTGGSVSTLTIQRTQQEDSAVYLCASSHGQGGHEQFFGPGTRLTVL.

The chain joins TRBV9 to TRBJ1-2; maybe TRBD1 (5 bases). Trimming cost V 0 bases and J 2 bases, with 11 bases left between them. Germline lookup yields CDR1 SGDLS and CDR2 YYNGEE. The CDR3 sequence is 15 residues long. The CDR3 DNA is TGTGCCAGCAGCGTAGATCAGGGTAGAAACTATGGCTACACCTTC. The encoded protein is CASSVDQGRNYGYTF.

This chain connects TRBV4-1 to TRBJ1-1; D remains unclear. This CDR3 contains 16 residues. The germline V and J ends were trimmed by 0 bases and 0 bases, with 11 bases remaining between them. In germline, CDR1 is MGHRA, CDR2 YSYEKL. The CDR3 sequence: CASSQDWWGLNTEAFF. The CDR3 DNA sequence: TGCGCCAGCAGCCAAGATTGGTGGGGATTGAACACTGAAGCTTTCTTT.

There are a few counts of this clone. The CDR3 bases are TGCGCCAGCAGCTTGGAGGTAGTGGGCAGAAGTTCCTCTGGGGCCAACGTCCTGACTTTC. Protein: CASSLEVVGRSSSGANVLTF. The J gene is TRBJ2-6, the V gene TRBV5-1; D not certain. Per germline, CDR1 SGHRS and CDR2 YFSETQ. Deletions cut 0 bases from V and 0 bases from J, with 19 bases between. CDR3 length: 20 residues.

This chain joins TRBV13 and TRBJ2-5; D unclear. Trimming cost V 5 bases and J 3 bases, with 13 bases left between them. This CDR3 comprises 14 residues. The germline V gene encodes CDR1 PRHDT and CDR2 FYEKMQ (reference sequence). The CDR3 DNA follows: TGTGCCAGCAGCACAAGAGGCTCCAAAGAGACCCAGTACTTC. Protein: CASSTRGSKETQYF.

V usage is TRBV5-1 and J usage is TRBJ2-3, with 11 positions matching TRBD2. The CDR3 loop spans 16 amino acids. The V gene's germline CDR1 is SGHRS and CDR2 YFSETQ. Germline trimming cut 4 bases from V and 5 bases from J; bases unmatched to any gene: 9. The CDR3 DNA sequence: TGCGCCAGCAGCGCCCTTAGCGGGAGGGCCCTAGATACGCAGTATTTT. Protein sequence: CASSALSGRALDTQYF.

The J gene is TRBJ1-1, the V gene TRBV28, with D maybe TRBD1 (6 bases). V lost 8 bases and J 2 bases, leaving 18 bases between the germline ends. The CDR3 spans 15 residues. Germline V lookup: CDR1 MDHEN, CDR2 SYDVKM. CDR3 in DNA: TGTGCCAGCTCCATGGTGGGGGGCATCAACACTGAAGCTTTCTTT. As protein: CASSMVGGINTEAFF. Supplemented by reference TRBV28 and TRBJ1-1, the full variable domain reads DVKVTQSSRYLVKRTGEKVFLECVQDMDHENMFWYRQDPGLGLRLIYFSYDVKMKEKGDIPEGYSVSREKKERFSLILESASTNQTSMYLCASSMVGGINTEAFFGQGTRLTVV.

The chain is built from TRBV9 and TRBJ2-1; 9 bases align to TRBD2. CDR1 SGDLS and CDR2 YYNGEE come from the germline V gene. Losses at the gene ends were 0 bases for V and 2 bases for J; bases not matched to a gene: 0. The CDR3 contains 15 residues. CDR3 DNA sequence: TGTGCCAGCAGCGTAGTAGCGGGAGCCTACAATGAGCAGTTCTTC. Translating it yields CASSVVAGAYNEQFF.

V usage is TRBV7-3 and J usage is TRBJ2-1; unclear D gene. This CDR3 spans 13 amino acids. V was cut by 2 bases and J by 7 bases, with 9 bases left in between. CDR1 is SGHTA, CDR2 FQGTGA, per germline. CDR3 region: CASSLARENEQFF. CDR3 sequence (DNA): TGTGCCAGCAGCTTAGCGCGCGAGAATGAGCAGTTCTTC.

As to this clone: This sample also contains other DNA sequences that code for the same CDR3. The rearrangement joins TRBV30 to TRBJ2-7; D not resolved. Between the trimmed V and J ends, which lost 1 base and 4 bases, there was a span of 5 bases. Germline-derived CDR1 and CDR2 are GTSNPN and SVGIG (reference sequence). CDR3 length: 11 amino acids. The CDR3 spells CAWSAQYEQYF. The DNA for the CDR3 is TGTGCCTGGAGTGCCCAATACGAGCAGTACTTC.

The chain carries TRBV27 and TRBJ1-2; D might be TRBD1 (6 bases). V lost 6 bases and J 6 bases, leaving 11 bases between the germline ends. The CDR3 spans 12 residues. CDR1 and CDR2 (germline): MNHEY, SMNVEV (reference sequence). The CDR3 loop reads CASRDTGNGYTF. The CDR3 DNA reads as TGTGCCAGCAGGGACACAGGGAATGGCTACACCTTC.

The J gene is TRBJ1-2, the V gene TRBV6-6, with TRBD1 as a possible D gene (6 bases). V lost 2 bases to trimming and J lost 5 bases, with 18 bases between them. The CDR3 runs 16 residues. The germline V gene has CDR1 MNHNY and CDR2 SVGAGI (reference sequence). This CDR3 reads CASSYPLGGERYGYTF. The CDR3 bases are TGTGCCAGCAGTTACCCGCTGGGGGGCGAGCGTTATGGCTACACCTTC.

This sequence joins TRBV20-1 and TRBJ2-5; D possibly matches TRBD1 or TRBD2 (5 bases each). Germline CDR1 reads DFQATT; CDR2 reads SNEGSKA (reference sequence). The V end was cut by 4 bases, the J end by 12 bases, with 9 bases between. CDR3 length equals 9 residues. The CDR3 nucleotides read TGCAGTGCTACGGGGCGGGAGTACTTC. Its translation is CSATGREYF.

The chain links TRBV9 to TRBJ2-1, with 8 bases fitting TRBD2. The CDR3 spans 16 residues. Germline loops: CDR1 SGDLS, CDR2 YYNGEE. The ends lost 0 bases at V and 3 bases at J; junction bases unmatched: 5. The CDR3 nucleotides read TGTGCCAGCAGCGTAGCCATGACTAGCGACTACAATGAGCAGTTCTTC. Its protein product is CASSVAMTSDYNEQFF.

The rearrangement uses TRBV5-4 and TRBJ2-2, with a weak D call TRBD2 (5 bases). V lost 5 bases and J 8 bases, leaving 10 bases between the germline ends. This CDR3 region has 12 residues. Germline V gives CDR1 SGHNT, CDR2 YYREEE (reference sequence). Here the CDR3 DNA reads TGTGCCAGCAGGTACGGGAAAGGGGAGCTGTTTTTT. Its protein is CASRYGKGELFF.

The chain links TRBV7-9 to TRBJ2-7; D might be TRBD2 (5 bases). The germline V and J ends were trimmed by 5 bases and 6 bases, with 14 bases remaining between them. The germline V gene encodes CDR1 SEHNR and CDR2 FQNEAQ (reference sequence). CDR3 length equals 13 residues. CDR3 sequence: CASSPEGPSEQYF. Written as DNA, the CDR3 is TGTGCCAGCAGCCCCGAGGGTCCCAGCGAGCAGTACTTC.

The J gene is TRBJ2-7, the V gene TRBV19, with D tentatively TRBD1 or TRBD2 (6 bases each). Germline assignment: CDR1 LNHDA and CDR2 SQIVND (reference sequence). The length of the CDR3 is 16 residues. Trimming removed 5 bases at V and 4 bases at J, with 21 bases between. The CDR3 protein is CASSLGRSGGGYEQYF. For the CDR3, the DNA is TGTGCCAGTAGTCTTGGGCGTAGCGGAGGGGGGTACGAGCAGTACTTC. The full variable domain, with the rest looked up from reference TRBV19 and TRBJ2-7, is DGGITQSPKYLFRKEGQNVTLSCEQNLNHDAMYWYRQDPGQGLRLIYYSQIVNDFQKGDIAEGYSVSREKKESFPLTVTSAQKNPTAFYLCASSLGRSGGGYEQYFGPGTRLTVT.

The gene calls are TRBV10-1 and TRBJ2-5, with D perhaps given as TRBD1 or TRBD2 (5 bases each). Germline V gene data show CDR1 as WNHNN and CDR2 as SYGVQD (reference sequence). This CDR3 contains 15 residues. The ends were cut back, 3 bases at V and 1 base at J, with 12 bases in the middle. This CDR3 is CASSDPGGGQETQYF. In nucleotides, the CDR3 is TGCGCCAGCAGTGACCCGGGTGGGGGCCAAGAGACCCAGTACTTC.

This chain joins TRBV4-1 and TRBJ2-7, with TRBD2 matching 8 bases. Germline CDR1 is MGHRA and CDR2 is YSYEKL. V shed 4 bases and J 3 bases; nucleotides not matched to a gene: 8. This CDR3 contains 15 residues. CDR3 bases: TGCGCCAGCAGCCTAGCCGGGACTAGAGGCTACGAGCAGTACTTC. It is translated as CASSLAGTRGYEQYF.

Only a few counts were recorded for this clone. V gene TRBV7-3 combines with J gene TRBJ2-3; TRBD1 aligns across 9 bases. J was trimmed by 3 bases and V by 5 bases; bases with no gene match: 3. Germline V gives CDR1 SGHTA, CDR2 FQGTGA. The length of the CDR3 is 14 residues. The CDR3 loop is CASSPGQGTDTQYF. The CDR3 DNA sequence: TGTGCCAGCAGCCCCGGACAGGGGACAGATACGCAGTATTTT. The whole variable domain, filled in from reference TRBV7-3 and TRBJ2-3, reads GAGVSQTPSNKVTEKGKYVELRCDPISGHTALYWYRQSLGQGPEFLIYFQGTGAADDSGLPNDRFFAVRPEGSVSTLKIQRTERGDSAVYLCASSPGQGTDTQYFGPGTRLTVL.

The genes are TRBV7-2 and TRBJ2-7; 7 bases are a match to TRBD2. The CDR3 runs 15 residues. From germline, CDR1 is SGHTA and CDR2 FQGNSA. V shed 6 bases, J shed 0 bases, and the junction held 8 bases outside the gene matches. CDR3 in DNA: TGTGCCAGCAGTCTCGCCGGGGGGAGCTCCTACGAGCAGTACTTC. This encodes CASSLAGGSSYEQYF. The full variable domain, completed using reference TRBV7-2 and TRBJ2-7, is GAGVSQSPSNKVTEKGKDVELRCDPISGHTALYWYRQSLGQGLEFLIYFQGNSAPDKSGLPSDRFSAERTGGSVSTLTIQRTQQEDSAVYLCASSLAGGSSYEQYFGPGTRLTVT.

The chain employs TRBV30 and TRBJ1-2, with 7 bases fitting TRBD1. The CDR3 totals 13 residues. Trimming removed 3 bases from V and 3 bases from J; junction bases left unmatched: 4. Germline V gives CDR1 GTSNPN, CDR2 SVGIG (reference sequence). The DNA for the CDR3 is TGTGCCTGGAGCCCAGGGGGTGACTATGGCTACACCTTC. Its protein product is CAWSPGGDYGYTF.

This rearrangement joins TRBV15 to TRBJ1-3; D ambiguous. Germline CDR1 reads LNHNV; CDR2 reads YYDKDF (reference sequence). Trimming stripped 0 bases from V and 4 bases from J, with 7 bases between. The CDR3 sequence is 14 residues long. The CDR3 protein is CATSREAGGNTIYF. CDR3 coding DNA: TGTGCCACCAGCAGAGAGGCAGGCGGAAACACCATATATTTT.

The rearrangement joins TRBV19 to TRBJ1-2; D is undetermined. This CDR3 comprises 12 residues. The V gene's germline CDR1 is LNHDA and CDR2 SQIVND (reference sequence). V was trimmed by 1 base and J by 6 bases, leaving 6 bases between them. The CDR3 DNA reads as TGTGCCAGTAGTATAGGAGAGAATGGCTACACCTTC. Protein product: CASSIGENGYTF. The complete variable domain, with remaining parts taken from reference TRBV19 and TRBJ1-2, reads DGGITQSPKYLFRKEGQNVTLSCEQNLNHDAMYWYRQDPGQGLRLIYYSQIVNDFQKGDIAEGYSVSREKKESFPLTVTSAQKNPTAFYLCASSIGENGYTFGSGTRLTVV.

This sequence joins TRBV2 and TRBJ2-1; D gene unclear. The V and J ends lost 1 base and 3 bases respectively, with 7 bases between them. There are 14 residues in the CDR3. Germline CDR1 and CDR2: SNHLY and FYNNEI. DNA of the CDR3: TGTGCCAGCAGTGAAGGGGTTCTCTACAATGAGCAGTTCTTC. Encoded protein: CASSEGVLYNEQFF.